What follows are 2 T cell receptor beta chains derived from one specimen sequenced in a study of T cell responses to AZD1222 COVID-19 vaccine. Libraries were prepared by immunoSEQ multiplex PCR; TCRdb keeps only in-frame clonotypes and omits some of them. The profile shows approximately 100,000 clones, about 93% of them singletons. Material: peripheral blood, obtained on day 0 of AZD1222 vaccination. Receptor source: an adult in good health.

The V call is TRBV28, the J call TRBJ1-1; D gene ambiguous. Germline V gives CDR1 MDHEN, CDR2 SYDVKM. V was trimmed by 5 bases and J by 3 bases, leaving 16 bases between them. This CDR3 contains 15 residues. The CDR3 bases are TGTGCCAGCAGTAAGTCATTCGGGGTCTACACTGAAGCTTTCTTT. Protein sequence: CASSKSFGVYTEAFF.

The chain combines TRBV5-1 with TRBJ1-3; D call uncertain. The CDR3 sequence is 14 residues long. The germline gives CDR1 SGHRS, CDR2 YFSETQ. V lost 0 bases and J lost 3, with 7 bases in between. CDR3 in DNA: TGCGCCAGCAGCTTGGAAGGGTATGGAAACACCATATATTTT. Translated, it gives CASSLEGYGNTIYF. The complete variable domain, with remaining parts taken from reference TRBV5-1 and TRBJ1-3, reads KAGVTQTPRYLIKTRGQQVTLSCSPISGHRSVSWYQQTPGQGLQFLFEYFSETQRNKGNFPGRFSGRQFSNSRSEMNVSTLELGDSALYLCASSLEGYGNTIYFGEGSWLTVV.